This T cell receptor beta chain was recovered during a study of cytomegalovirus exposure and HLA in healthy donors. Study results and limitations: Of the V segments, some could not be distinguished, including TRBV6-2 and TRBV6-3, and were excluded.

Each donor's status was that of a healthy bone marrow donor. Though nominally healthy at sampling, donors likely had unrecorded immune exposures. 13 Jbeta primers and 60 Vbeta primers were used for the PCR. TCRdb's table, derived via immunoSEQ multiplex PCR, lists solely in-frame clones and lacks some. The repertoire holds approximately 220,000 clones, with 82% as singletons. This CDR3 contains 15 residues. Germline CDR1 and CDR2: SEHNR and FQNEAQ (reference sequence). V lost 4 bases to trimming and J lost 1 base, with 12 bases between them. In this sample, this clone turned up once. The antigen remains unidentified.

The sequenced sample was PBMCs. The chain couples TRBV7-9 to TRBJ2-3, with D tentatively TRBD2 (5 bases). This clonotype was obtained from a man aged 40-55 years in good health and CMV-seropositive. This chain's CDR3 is CASSSRLLRTDTQYF. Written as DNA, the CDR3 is TGTGCCAGCAGCTCCCGACTACTTCGCACAGATACGCAGTATTTT.